The sequence of this T cell receptor beta chain was determined in a study of blood T cell repertoires in COVID-19. At the level of the study: The samples span acute and convalescent COVID-19 from the United States, Italy and Spain.

Seattle-derived patients entered the study during active infection and were followed longitudinally. Germline V CDR1 and CDR2: LNHNV, YYDKDF (reference sequence). The CDR3 runs 16 residues. The J segment lost 9 bases and the V segment lost 1 base, leaving 11 bases of the junction unmatched. Original handling: Researchers report that nucleated cell counts were estimated from reference gene primer amplification. Here immunoSEQ multiplex PCR was the method, and the copy in TCRdb shows in-frame clones only, minus some. Clonal size and the V and J genes are those of that table, whereas D and trimming came from the DNA. The table lists around 38,000 clones, about 90% of them singletons.

The specimen was peripheral blood. The clonotype was recovered from a man aged 55 to 70 with COVID-19, enrolled during active disease. The chain links TRBV15 to TRBJ2-1, with 8 bases lining up with TRBD1. CDR3 residues: CATSRGPRGREFEQFF. The CDR3 nucleotides read TGTGCCACCAGCAGAGGACCCAGGGGGCGCGAGTTTGAGCAGTTCTTC.